A single T cell receptor (beta chain) is shown here with its context. The data originate from a study of T cell changes during pregnancy in multiple sclerosis. Trimming took 0 bases from V and 1 from J, leaving 6 bases between them. The CDR3 is made up of 14 amino acids. Germline V gene data show CDR1 as MNHEY and CDR2 as SMNVEV (reference sequence). The method was immunoSEQ multiplex PCR; TCRdb's version includes in-frame clones alone and lacks a portion of them. This sample has about 38,000 clones, with 91% found just once. The chain has TRBV27 and TRBJ1-1; tentatively, D is TRBD1 (5 bases). The receptor was derived from a female donor with multiple sclerosis, enrolled in a pregnancy study. The input for sequencing was CD8+ T cells from peripheral blood mononuclear cells, taken after pregnancy. CDR3 protein: CASSLSRGNTEAFF. The CDR3 nucleotides read TGTGCCAGCAGTTTATCAAGGGGGAACACTGAAGCTTTCTTT.